The clone carrying this TCR beta chain was detected only a few times. Its specificity is unknown. These data are taken from a study of T cells after yellow fever vaccination. About the research overall: It was SMART-Seq v4 Ultra Low Input that prepared the fractions with low cell numbers.

MiXCR was run by TCRdb on the 5' RACE reads, yielding one entry per CDR3 protein. The sample carries about 580,000 distinct CDR3 sequences, around 16% recorded once. V was shortened by 0 bases and J by 11 bases, with 13 bases between the two germline ends. The CDR3 consists of 13 residues. Germline V lookup: CDR1 LGHNA, CDR2 YSLEER. Study-level results: FACS-sorted repertoires could contain abundant clonotypes contaminating from the bulk population.

Material: PBMCs, obtained 5 days after the first yellow fever vaccination. The receptor was isolated from a man between 18 and 29 years old who received the YFV17D yellow fever vaccine. The chain combines TRBV4-3 with TRBJ1-1; maybe TRBD1 (6 bases). CDR3 residues: CASSQDSRGAAFF. For the CDR3, the DNA is TGCGCCAGCAGCCAAGACTCGCGGGGGGCCGCTTTCTTT.